These 11 T cell receptor beta chains were all obtained from the same sample, sequenced in a study of T cells in Graves' hyperthyroidism and ophthalmopathy. Researchers amplified the TCR beta CDR3 regions from RNA transcripts. First-round RT-PCR targeting the TCR CDR3 was performed with the HTBI primer set. TCRdb used MiXCR to reprocess the multiplex PCR reads, holding one entry per CDR3 protein. The profile shows hundreds of thousands of distinct CDR3 sequences, 14% of them singletons. The specimen was blood. These receptors all stem from a woman aged 18-29 years with Graves' hyperthyroidism.

The rearrangement joins TRBV19 to TRBJ1-2, with D perhaps TRBD1 (6 bases). Per germline, CDR1 LNHDA and CDR2 SQIVND (reference sequence). The V end lost 4 bases, the J end lost 0 bases, and 15 bases lay between the germline ends. The CDR3 is 16 residues long. The CDR3 region is CASSTPWTATNYGYTF. For the CDR3, the DNA is TGTGCCAGTAGTACCCCGTGGACAGCCACTAACTATGGCTACACCTTC. The whole variable domain, filled in from reference TRBV19 and TRBJ1-2, reads DGGITQSPKYLFRKEGQNVTLSCEQNLNHDAMYWYRQDPGQGLRLIYYSQIVNDFQKGDIAEGYSVSREKKESFPLTVTSAQKNPTAFYLCASSTPWTATNYGYTFGSGTRLTVV.

The chain recombines TRBV7-9 with TRBJ2-1; the match to TRBD2 covers 11 bases. The J segment lost 5 bases and the V segment lost 5 bases, leaving 5 bases of the junction unmatched. The CDR3 runs to 15 residues. Germline V gene data show CDR1 as SEHNR and CDR2 as FQNEAQ (reference sequence). Here the CDR3 reads CASSVTSGANNEQFF. The CDR3 bases are TGTGCCAGCAGCGTGACTAGCGGGGCTAACAATGAGCAGTTCTTC.

Ten or more counts support this clonotype. The chain couples TRBV20-1 to TRBJ2-7, with D tentatively TRBD1 or TRBD2 (5 bases each). Deletions cut 8 bases from V and 0 bases from J, with 14 bases between. Germline V CDR1 and CDR2: DFQATT, SNEGSKA (reference sequence). This CDR3 has 13 amino acids. The CDR3 protein is CSYRDGASYEQYF. CDR3 DNA sequence: TGCAGTTACCGGGACGGAGCCTCCTACGAGCAGTACTTC.

This clonotype appeared many times. The rearrangement links TRBV30 to TRBJ1-2, with 8 bases identical to TRBD1. The ends lost 3 bases at V and 7 bases at J; junction bases unmatched: 16. CDR1 GTSNPN and CDR2 SVGIG come from the germline V gene (reference sequence). CDR3 size: 16 residues. In DNA form, the CDR3 reads TGTGCCTGGAGCGACAGGGGCCTTTCAGTGGCTGCTGGCTACACCTTC. Residues: CAWSDRGLSVAAGYTF.

V gene TRBV9 combines with J gene TRBJ1-1, with TRBD1 identical over 7 bases. The CDR3 loop spans 12 amino acids. The germline V gene encodes CDR1 SGDLS and CDR2 YYNGEE. After removal of 7 bases from V and 10 bases from J, the junction contained 10 bases not matched to a gene. The CDR3 DNA follows: TGTGCCAGCTCCAGCGAGGGGGCCTCAGCTTTCTTT. Amino acid sequence: CASSSEGASAFF.

The rearrangement joins TRBV15 to TRBJ1-5, with D maybe TRBD1 (6 bases). This CDR3 has 15 amino acids. CDR1 LNHNV and CDR2 YYDKDF come from the germline V gene (reference sequence). V was shortened by 3 bases and J by 6 bases, with 15 bases between the two germline ends. DNA of the CDR3: TGTGCCACCAGCAGGGAACGGGGGGCCGGTCAGCCCCAGCATTTT. Its translation: CATSRERGAGQPQHF.

This clonotype has only a few counts. This sequence joins TRBV6-6 and TRBJ2-2; TRBD1 might be the D (6 bases). CDR3 size: 16 residues. The germline gives CDR1 MNHNY, CDR2 SVGAGI (reference sequence). Trimming cost V 2 bases and J 7 bases, with 17 bases left between them. CDR3 in amino acids: CASSYVSRGRVGELFF. For the CDR3, the DNA is TGTGCCAGCAGTTACGTATCCAGGGGAAGGGTCGGGGAGCTGTTTTTT.

This clonotype turned up a few times. This sequence joins TRBV20-1 and TRBJ1-4; possibly TRBD1 for D (5 bases). V was cut by 3 bases and J by 16 bases, with 12 bases left in between. The germline V gene has CDR1 DFQATT and CDR2 SNEGSKA (reference sequence). There are 10 residues in the CDR3. CDR3 bases: TGCAGTGCTAGGAGGGGTCAAGAGTTTTTT. As protein: CSARRGQEFF.

This clonotype came up a few times. The V and J genes are TRBV5-5 and TRBJ2-5, with D tentatively TRBD1 (6 bases). This CDR3 region has 14 residues. Germline loops: CDR1 SGHKS, CDR2 YYEKEE (reference sequence). Trimming took 1 base from V and 3 from J, leaving 10 bases between them. The CDR3 DNA reads TGTGCCAGCAGCTTGTTCAACAGGGAAGAGACCCAGTACTTC. This translates into CASSLFNREETQYF.

V and J are TRBV20-1 and TRBJ1-2; no firm D call. Germline V gene sequence: CDR1 DFQATT, CDR2 SNEGSKA (reference sequence). The V and J ends lost 5 bases and 6 bases respectively, with 13 bases between them. The CDR3 runs to 12 residues. Here the CDR3 reads CSASPRGNGYTF. CDR3 DNA: TGCAGTGCTTCGCCCCGAGGTAATGGCTACACCTTC.

This clonotype was seen many times. The chain joins TRBV3-1 to TRBJ2-7, with D perhaps given as TRBD1 or TRBD2 (5 bases each). The CDR3 consists of 13 residues. Germline assignment: CDR1 LGHDT and CDR2 YNNKEL (reference sequence). Trimming left V 0 bases short and J 5 bases short, with 8 bases between. CDR3 nucleotide sequence: TGTGCCAGCAGCCAAGATCCGGGGCACGAGCAGTACTTC. It specifies CASSQDPGHEQYF.